Sequencing of this TCR beta chain was carried out in a study of T cell clonotyping in hematopoietic cell transplantation. Looking at the study overall: Recipient samples before transplant were obtained post-cytoreduction.

Data came from immunoSEQ multiplex PCR; TCRdb stores just in-frame clones and leaves some out. The sample comprises fewer than 25,000 clones, 60% to 80% of which are singletons, and around a sixth rests with the top ten. Between the trimmed V and J ends, which lost 4 bases and 0 bases, there was a span of 13 bases. The CDR3 runs 16 residues. Looked up from germline, CDR1 is LGHNA and CDR2 is YSLEER. Whole-study findings and limits: Pathologically expanded recipient clonotypes increased progressively from day 30 to day 180 as diversity fell. Higher Inverse Simpson Index values in graft donor and pretransplant recipient predicted broader posttransplant TCR diversity.

Time point given: recipient sample about 28 days before transplant, after cytoreduction. By sample fraction, this clone is medium-sized. Its antigen is unidentified. The material sequenced was peripheral blood mononuclear cells, taken before stem cell transplant. The TCR sequence derives from a man in his 60s with acute myeloid leukemia. Some clones in this sample may be carry-over from other donors' samples. The rearrangement links TRBV4-3 to TRBJ1-3; possibly TRBD1 for D (5 bases). In DNA, the CDR3 is TGCGCCAGCAGCCCCTCGGGGCGGATCTCTGGAAACACCATATATTTT. Protein product: CASSPSGRISGNTIYF.